In this sample, the clone carrying this TCR beta chain turned up a few times. Roughly 0.45 to 1 ug RNA was reverse transcribed with random hexamers. MiXCR, applied by TCRdb to the immunoSEQ multiplex PCR reads, yields one record per CDR3 protein. The sample carries over 150,000 distinct CDR3 sequences, roughly 92% recorded once. This sample was included in a study of CD8 T cells in Susac syndrome. The multiple sclerosis control cohort comprised treatment-naive individuals presenting with stable or active relapsing-remitting disease. The sequence was obtained from a human donor with multiple sclerosis. Sequenced: CD4+ T cells from PBMCs.

This CDR3 reads CASSLGLLGRDTQYF. CDR3 in DNA: TGTGCCAGCAGCTTAGGTCTACTCGGGCGGGATACGCAGTATTTT. This chain connects TRBV7-2 to TRBJ2-3; no definite D call. The CDR3 length is 15 residues. Germline V lookup: CDR1 SGHTA, CDR2 FQGNSA. Trimming shortened V by 1 base and J by 6 bases, and 14 bases separated the two germline ends.